The T cell receptor beta chain described here comes from a study of T cell responses to AZD1222 COVID-19 vaccine. There are 15 residues in the CDR3. The germline V and J ends were trimmed by 5 bases and 4 bases, with 15 bases remaining between them. The germline gives CDR1 LNHNV, CDR2 YYDKDF (reference sequence). General study findings and limits: Repertoires were sampled only after the peak T cell response.

Points on this clone: Antigen unknown.

Profiling relied on immunoSEQ multiplex PCR, and the TCRdb table lists in-frame clones only, not all of them. Of more than 95,000 clones in the sample, about 89% were seen once. This sample comprised peripheral blood, obtained 28 days after the second dose of the MenACWY control vaccine. This clonotype was obtained from an adult who received the MenACWY meningococcal vaccine as a control. J is TRBJ1-5 and V is TRBV15; D not resolved. The CDR3 sequence: CATSSQTYPNQPQHF. In DNA, the CDR3 is TGTGCCACCAGCTCCCAGACATATCCTAATCAGCCCCAGCATTTT.